This T cell receptor beta chain derives from a study of T cells after yellow fever vaccination. With 10 bases removed from V and 4 bases from J, the gap between germline ends came to 11 bases. This CDR3 is built from 11 residues. CDR1 SGDLS and CDR2 YYNGEE come from the germline V gene. TCRdb analysed the 5' RACE reads with MiXCR anew, one entry per CDR3 protein. This sample carries 300,000 to 350,000 distinct CDR3 sequences, approximately 4.3% of them seen once, and the ten largest clones take approximately 19%. The source is a man between 18 and 29 years old who received the YFV17D yellow fever vaccine. The chain joins TRBV9 to TRBJ1-1, with unresolved D. The source was PBMCs, collected 15 days after the yellow fever booster vaccination. The CDR3 nucleotides read TGTGCCCCCCTAGGTGGCACTGAAGCTTTCTTT. Encoded protein: CAPLGGTEAFF.